This T cell receptor (beta chain) is drawn from a study of a mutant IDH1 vaccine in newly diagnosed glioma. Overall study context: Patients received eight vaccinations in weeks 1, 3, 5, 7, 11, 15, 19, 23. Patients' prior therapy spanned radiotherapy, temozolomide, or both; most underwent both. Of treated patients, 62.5% were men and roughly 38% women, averaging about 37 years.

Documented time point: week 5, during vaccination. Doses consisted of 300 ug of mutant IDH1 20-mer peptide each, paired with topical imiquimod. The sample holds a few counts of this clone. Its antigen remains unidentified. Germline V gene sequence: CDR1 MGHRA, CDR2 YSYEKL. V lost 5 bases and J 9 bases, leaving 10 bases between the germline ends. The CDR3 has 11 residues. Profiling relied on immunoSEQ multiplex PCR, and the TCRdb table lists in-frame clones only, not all of them. The repertoire holds 50,000 or so clones, with about 86% as singletons. The origin of this receptor is a woman aged 50 to 65 with glioma. The rearrangement links TRBV4-1 to TRBJ1-2; D is uncertain. The source material was PBMCs, sampled from a glioma patient whose treatment included an IDH1 peptide vaccine. The CDR3 DNA is TGCGCCAGCAGCTTTTCGGGGAGCTACACCTTC. Encoded protein: CASSFSGSYTF.